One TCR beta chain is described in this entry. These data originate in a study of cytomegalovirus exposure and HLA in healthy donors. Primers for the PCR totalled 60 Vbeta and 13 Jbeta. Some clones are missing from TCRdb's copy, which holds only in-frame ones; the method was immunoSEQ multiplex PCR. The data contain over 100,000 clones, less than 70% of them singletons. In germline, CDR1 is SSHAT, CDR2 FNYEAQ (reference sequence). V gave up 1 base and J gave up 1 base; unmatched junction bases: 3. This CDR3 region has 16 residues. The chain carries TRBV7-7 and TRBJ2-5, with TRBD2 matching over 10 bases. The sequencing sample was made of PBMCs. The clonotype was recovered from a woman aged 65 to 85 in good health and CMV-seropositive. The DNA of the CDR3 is TGTGCCAGCAGCTTAGGCGCTAGCGGGGGCCAAGAGACCCAGTACTTC. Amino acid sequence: CASSLGASGGQETQYF.